In this sample, the clone carrying this T cell receptor beta chain turned up many times. This specimen comes from a study of T-cell reconstitution after alpha-beta-depleted transplantation in children. As it was prepared, the TCRbeta library received unique molecular identifiers. A single record per CDR3 protein comes from TCRdb applying MiXCR to the PCR reads. This table has 230,000 or so distinct CDR3 sequences, over 9.5% appearing once. This CDR3 has 17 amino acids. The V gene lost 3 bases and the J gene lost 2 bases, with 19 bases spanning the gap. Germline V gene data show CDR1 as LGHNA and CDR2 as YSLEER.

The TCR originated in a human donor who donated a stem cell graft to a child with SCID. V gene TRBV4-3 combines with J gene TRBJ1-1; D uncertain. The input for sequencing was PBMCs from the stem cell graft donor, taken from the stem cell graft. The CDR3 sequence: CASSHRGWYQNNTEAFF. DNA of the CDR3: TGCGCCAGCAGCCACCGTGGGTGGTACCAGAATAACACTGAAGCTTTCTTT.